This T cell receptor beta chain comes out of a study of T cell changes during pregnancy in multiple sclerosis. Produced via immunoSEQ multiplex PCR; TCRdb's table is partial and in-frame only. Of tens of thousands of clones listed, about nine tenths were seen once; the top ten hold approximately 0.6%. Specimen: CD4+ T cells from peripheral blood mononuclear cells, collected after pregnancy. The clonotype was recovered from a female donor with multiple sclerosis, enrolled in a pregnancy study.

The CDR3 coding sequence is TGTGCCAGCAGTCCCTTCTTCCCGGGACAGGGGCATCAGCCCCAGCATTTT. It yields the protein CASSPFFPGQGHQPQHF. This chain links TRBV28 with TRBJ1-5; TRBD1 matches at 10 bases. Germline V lookup: CDR1 MDHEN, CDR2 SYDVKM. Unmatched junction bases numbered 12, after V lost 5 bases and J lost 5 bases. The CDR3 consists of 17 residues. The full variable domain, its missing parts supplied by reference TRBV28 and TRBJ1-5, is DVKVTQSSRYLVKRTGEKVFLECVQDMDHENMFWYRQDPGLGLRLIYFSYDVKMKEKGDIPEGYSVSREKKERFSLILESASTNQTSMYLCASSPFFPGQGHQPQHFGDGTRLSIL.